Described below is a single T cell receptor (beta chain) sequence and its context. These data belong to a study of T cell changes during pregnancy in multiple sclerosis. The repertoire was sequenced with immunoSEQ multiplex PCR; TCRdb's copy has only in-frame clones and lacks some. Here the sample spans roughly 20,000 clones, about 88% being singletons. Between the trimmed V and J ends, which lost 3 bases and 0 bases, there was a span of 5 bases. The length of the CDR3 is 13 residues. Per germline, CDR1 LNHDA and CDR2 SQIVND (reference sequence). The clonotype originates from a female donor in good health, enrolled as a control in a pregnancy study. This rearrangement joins TRBV19 to TRBJ1-1; D is unresolved. Sample: CD8+ T cells from peripheral blood mononuclear cells, taken in the second trimester of pregnancy. The CDR3 bases are TGTGCCAGTAGTATTACAGTGAACACTGAAGCTTTCTTT. Its protein product is CASSITVNTEAFF.